The 13 T cell receptor beta chains presented below share a single source sample, sequenced in a study of early T cells in non-severe SARS-CoV-2 infection. TCRdb reanalysed the 5' RACE reads using MiXCR and keeps one entry per CDR3 protein. Among under 30,000 distinct CDR3 sequences listed, 4.5% to 7% were seen once. The sequencing input was whole blood. These receptors were collected from an adult who was a healthcare worker with PCR-confirmed SARS-CoV-2 infection or an uninfected control (not recorded which).

J is TRBJ1-1 and V is TRBV6-5; 9 nucleotides align to TRBD1. CDR1 is MNHEY, CDR2 SVGAGI, per germline. The J segment lost 2 bases and the V segment lost 7 bases, leaving 11 bases of the junction unmatched. This CDR3 is 16 amino acids long. CDR3 in amino acids: CASTPTGGNLNTEAFF. DNA of the CDR3: TGTGCCAGCACTCCGACAGGGGGAAACTTAAACACTGAAGCTTTCTTT.

The rearrangement uses TRBV12-3 or TRBV12-4 and TRBJ1-1; D is uncertain. This CDR3 has 16 amino acids. V was clipped by 1 base and J by 0 bases, with 12 bases between them. In DNA, the CDR3 is TGTGCCAGCAGTTTAGTGGGCAGCCCAATGAACACTGAAGCTTTCTTT. Its protein is CASSLVGSPMNTEAFF.

As concerns this clonotype: One base away lies a much larger clone, so this may be a sequencing read error. This chain uses TRBV13 with TRBJ1-3, with unresolved D. The CDR3 has 12 amino acids. Germline CDR1 PRHDT, CDR2 FYEKMQ (reference sequence). The CDR3 loop reads CASSLNGNTLYF. In nucleotides, the CDR3 is TGTGCCAGCAGCTTAAACGGAAACACCTTATATTTT.

This clonotype was seen many times. The rearrangement uses TRBV3-1 and TRBJ1-1; D not resolved. This CDR3 has 16 residues. With 5 bases removed from V and 0 bases from J, the gap between germline ends came to 16 bases. The germline V gene encodes CDR1 LGHDT and CDR2 YNNKEL (reference sequence). The DNA of the CDR3 is TGTGCCAGCAGCTACGCTGGGAGGTCCTTGAACACTGAAGCTTTCTTT. It translates to CASSYAGRSLNTEAFF.

This clonotype was detected only a few times. The genes are TRBV7-9 and TRBJ1-4; the D gene is possibly TRBD1 (5 bases). Germline CDR1 reads SEHNR; CDR2 reads FQNEAQ (reference sequence). The V end lost 3 bases, the J end lost 8 bases, and 10 bases lay between the germline ends. This CDR3 spans 13 amino acids. For the CDR3, the DNA is TGTGCCAGCAGCTTCCGGGACCTAGAAAAACTGTTTTTT. It codes for CASSFRDLEKLFF.

This clonotype showed up many times. The chain is built from TRBV29-1 and TRBJ1-1; the match to TRBD1 covers 11 bases. Unmatched junction bases numbered 6, after V lost 4 bases and J lost 11 bases. Germline V gene data show CDR1 as SQVTM and CDR2 as ANQGSEA. The CDR3 contains 12 residues. The CDR3 DNA reads as TGCAGCGTTGGTCGGACAGGGGGCCTTGCTTTCTTT. Protein product: CSVGRTGGLAFF.

This clonotype was detected ten times or more. The chain is built from TRBV6-6 and TRBJ2-3; D is unclear. The CDR3 runs 12 residues. V lost 5 bases, J lost 3 bases, and 6 bases lay in between. Germline V gene data show CDR1 as MNHNY and CDR2 as SVGAGI (reference sequence). CDR3 region: CASSPSTDTQYF. Written as DNA, the CDR3 is TGTGCCAGCAGTCCAAGTACAGATACGCAGTATTTT.

Ten or more counts support this clonotype. V is TRBV5-4 and J is TRBJ2-5, with D perhaps matching TRBD2 (6 bases). The CDR3 totals 14 residues. Germline CDR1 is SGHNT and CDR2 is YYREEE (reference sequence). The V end lost 4 bases, the J end lost 3 bases, and 13 bases lay between the germline ends. CDR3 nucleotide sequence: TGTGCCAGCAGCCTGGCGGGGTTGAAAGAGACCCAGTACTTC. Protein sequence: CASSLAGLKETQYF.

Many counts were recorded for this clonotype. This chain joins TRBV24-1 and TRBJ2-5; TRBD1 aligns across 11 bases. J lost 5 bases, V lost 7 bases, and 11 bases had no gene match. This CDR3 spans 16 amino acids. Germline-derived CDR1 and CDR2 are KGHDR and SFDVKD. The chain's CDR3 is CATSSPGQGVLETQYF. The DNA for the CDR3 is TGTGCCACCAGCTCGCCGGGACAGGGGGTTTTGGAGACCCAGTACTTC.

This clonotype was picked up many times. The V call is TRBV3-1, the J call TRBJ2-7; D is possibly TRBD1 (6 bases). Germline-derived CDR1 and CDR2 are LGHDT and YNNKEL (reference sequence). The CDR3 contains 15 residues. V was shortened by 4 bases and J by 3 bases, with 16 bases between the two germline ends. This CDR3 is CASSPGQGFFYEQYF. In DNA form, the CDR3 reads TGTGCCAGCAGCCCGGGCCAGGGGTTTTTCTACGAGCAGTACTTC.

This chain joins TRBV7-6 and TRBJ2-5; TRBD2 aligns across 7 bases. The V gene's germline CDR1 is SGHVS and CDR2 FNYEAQ. V shed 6 bases and J 2 bases; nucleotides not matched to a gene: 3. The CDR3 is made up of 13 amino acids. CDR3 protein: CASRGGPQETQYF. DNA for the CDR3: TGTGCCAGCAGGGGAGGGCCTCAAGAGACCCAGTACTTC.

This clonotype has only a few counts. The chain's CDR3 is CSAAGNGYTF. The CDR3 DNA follows: TGCAGTGCCGCAGGAAATGGCTACACCTTC. The V and J genes are TRBV20-1 and TRBJ1-2; D not resolved. Germline CDR1 is DFQATT and CDR2 is SNEGSKA (reference sequence). The V gene lost 6 bases and the J gene lost 6 bases, with 8 bases spanning the gap. CDR3 size: 10 residues.

This clonotype was seen many times. The chain is built from TRBV7-6 and TRBJ2-1, with D perhaps TRBD2 (7 bases). The germline gives CDR1 SGHVS, CDR2 FNYEAQ. This CDR3 has 11 amino acids. The CDR3 sequence is CMAREGDEQFF. CDR3 DNA: TGTATGGCTAGGGAGGGGGATGAGCAGTTCTTC.